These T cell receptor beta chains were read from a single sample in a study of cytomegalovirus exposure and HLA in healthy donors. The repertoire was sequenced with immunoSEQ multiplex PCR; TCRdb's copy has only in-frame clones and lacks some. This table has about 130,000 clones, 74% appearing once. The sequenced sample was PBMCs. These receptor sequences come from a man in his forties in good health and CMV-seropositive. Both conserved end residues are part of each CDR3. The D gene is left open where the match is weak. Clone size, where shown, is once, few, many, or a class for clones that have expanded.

CASSESTVNTEAFF,TGTGCCAGCAGTGAATCGACAGTAAACACTGAAGCTTTCTTT,TRBJ1-1,few,-,TRBV6-1
CASSERTGVGTDTQYF,TGTGCCAGCAGTGAACGGACAGGGGTCGGGACAGATACGCAGTATTTT,TRBJ2-3,-,TRBD1,TRBV6-1
CASKNPGQGTYEQYF,TGTGCCAGCAAAAATCCGGGACAGGGGACCTACGAGCAGTACTTC,TRBJ2-7,few,TRBD1,TRBV6-1
CASSLNSGYAETQYF,TGCGCCAGCAGCTTGAACTCGGGGTACGCGGAGACCCAGTACTTC,TRBJ2-5,-,-,TRBV5-1
CASTRTANTGELFF,TGCGCCAGCACGAGGACAGCTAACACCGGGGAGCTGTTTTTT,TRBJ2-2,-,-,TRBV5-1
CAKDDGDRISNTGELFF,TGTGCCAAAGATGACGGGGACAGAATATCGAACACCGGGGAGCTGTTTTTT,TRBJ2-2,-,TRBD1,TRBV19
CASSLAGTGFNQPQHF,TGTGCCAGCAGTCTTGCCGGGACAGGCTTTAATCAGCCCCAGCATTTT,TRBJ1-5,few,TRBD1,TRBV28
CASSFMPGGGSTEAFF,TGTGCCAGCAGCTTTATGCCGGGTGGAGGGAGCACTGAAGCTTTCTTT,TRBJ1-1,-,-,TRBV5-6
CASSGQGSGELFF,TGTGCCAGCAGCGGACAGGGGTCCGGGGAGCTGTTTTTT,TRBJ2-2,few,TRBD1,TRBV9
CASSSTGGGYNEQFF,TGTGCCAGCAGCTCGACAGGGGGAGGCTACAATGAGCAGTTCTTC,TRBJ2-1,-,TRBD1,TRBV7-6
CASREGAKLFF,TGTGCCAGTCGGGAGGGAGCAAAACTGTTTTTT,TRBJ1-4,-,-,TRBV19
CASSLGQSRSGGYTF,TGTGCCAGCAGCCTTGGACAGTCTCGGTCTGGAGGCTACACCTTC,TRBJ1-2,-,-,TRBV14
CASSPSGTGVYEQYF,TGTGCCAGCAGCCCGTCTGGGACAGGTGTCTACGAGCAGTACTTC,TRBJ2-7,-,TRBD1,TRBV11-3
CASRELDSGSTF,TGTGCCAGCAGGGAGCTGGACAGTGGGAGCACCTTC,TRBJ1-2,few,-,TRBV2
CASSLVTGEEAFF,TGTGCCAGCAGCTTGGTGACAGGGGAAGAAGCTTTCTTT,TRBJ1-1,once,TRBD1,TRBV5-8
CASSPARDYEQYF,TGTGCCAGCAGCCCCGCAAGAGACTACGAGCAGTACTTC,TRBJ2-7,-,-,TRBV7-8
CASRLQGTYEQYF,TGTGCCAGCAGACTACAGGGGACCTACGAGCAGTACTTC,TRBJ2-7,-,TRBD1,TRBV28
CASSIGGHANYGYTF,TGTGCCAGTAGTATAGGAGGACACGCTAACTATGGCTACACCTTC,TRBJ1-2,-,-,TRBV19
CASSSLSGIYNEQFF,TGTGCCAGCAGCTCACTCAGCGGAATCTACAATGAGCAGTTCTTC,TRBJ2-1,-,-,TRBV7-2
CASSFGGIEQYF,TGTGCCAGCAGCTTTGGGGGGATCGAGCAGTACTTC,TRBJ2-7,-,-,TRBV11-2
CASSLRGLETQYF,TGTGCCAGCAGCTTGAGAGGGCTTGAGACCCAGTACTTC,TRBJ2-5,-,-,TRBV7-2
CASSFLGGRGQPQHF,TGTGCCAGCAGCTTTCTTGGGGGGCGGGGGCAGCCCCAGCATTTT,TRBJ1-5,-,-,TRBV5-6
CASSSTLAGGTYNEQFF,TGTGCCAGCAGCTCGACCCTAGCGGGAGGAACCTACAATGAGCAGTTCTTC,TRBJ2-1,-,TRBD2,TRBV11-2
CSVEGMTRAYQETQYF,TGCAGCGTTGAGGGAATGACTAGGGCGTACCAAGAGACCCAGTACTTC,TRBJ2-5,few,-,TRBV29-1